One and the same sample provided the 23 T cell receptor beta chains below, sequenced in a study of T cells in Graves' hyperthyroidism and ophthalmopathy. From RNA transcripts, TCR beta CDR3 regions were amplified. A set of HTBI primers served as the primers for a first-round RT-PCR of the TCR CDR3. Via MiXCR, TCRdb re-called the multiplex PCR reads, giving one row per CDR3 protein. The sample includes about 560,000 distinct CDR3 sequences, over 15% of them seen just once. The source material was blood. The source of these receptors is a woman aged 18-29 years with Graves' hyperthyroidism.

The table lists this clonotype with many counts. The rearrangement uses TRBV18 and TRBJ1-1; D not resolved. Trimming stripped 2 bases from V and 8 bases from J, with 12 bases between. The CDR3 totals 13 residues. Germline lookup yields CDR1 KGHSH and CDR2 LQKENI. CDR3 sequence (DNA): TGTGCCAGCTCACCAATTGGAAGTCGAGAAGCTTTCTTT. Amino acid sequence: CASSPIGSREAFF.

There are many counts of this clonotype. J is TRBJ2-1 and V is TRBV2; no definite D call. Trimming removed 6 bases at V and 14 bases at J, with 17 bases between. The germline CDR1 and CDR2 sequences are SNHLY and FYNNEI. This CDR3 comprises 12 residues. CDR3 sequence: CASSERDKREFF. The DNA of the CDR3 is TGTGCCAGCAGCGAACGAGACAAAAGAGAGTTCTTC.

This clonotype has ten or more counts. The rearrangement uses TRBV20-1 and TRBJ2-7; 10 bases fit TRBD1. The germline gives CDR1 DFQATT, CDR2 SNEGSKA (reference sequence). There are 14 residues in the CDR3. Trimming took 7 bases from V and 7 from J; bases not matched to a gene: 13. The CDR3 nucleotides read TGCAGTGGCCTCCCAACCGGGACAGGGGATGAGCAGTACTTC. It encodes CSGLPTGTGDEQYF.

At least ten counts were recorded for this clonotype. V gene TRBV20-1 combines with J gene TRBJ2-1, with TRBD1 identical over 8 bases. Germline trimming cut 6 bases from V and 0 bases from J; bases unmatched to any gene: 4. CDR1 is DFQATT, CDR2 SNEGSKA, per germline (reference sequence). This CDR3 spans 14 amino acids. CDR3 region: CSAPGQVSYNEQFF. The CDR3 nucleotides read TGCAGTGCCCCGGGACAGGTCTCCTACAATGAGCAGTTCTTC.

The chain recombines TRBV14 with TRBJ1-1; TRBD1 matches 7 bases. V shed 1 base, J shed 5 bases, and the junction held 13 bases outside the gene matches. This CDR3 is 17 amino acids long. Germline V gives CDR1 SGHDN, CDR2 FVKESK. The CDR3 spells CASSQAPGAGGSTEAFF. In DNA form, the CDR3 reads TGTGCCAGCAGCCAAGCCCCTGGGGCAGGGGGGAGTACTGAAGCTTTCTTT.

The chain combines TRBV6-1 with TRBJ2-5, with D maybe TRBD2 (5 bases). Germline V gene lookup returns CDR1 MNHNS and CDR2 SASEGT. Deletions cut 6 bases from V and 5 bases from J, with 16 bases between. CDR3 length equals 14 residues. The CDR3: CASSAGRGTETQYF. CDR3 sequence (DNA): TGTGCCAGCAGCGCAGGACGGGGAACTGAGACCCAGTACTTC.

This clonotype turned up a few times. The V and J genes are TRBV2 and TRBJ2-1, with D tentatively TRBD2 (5 bases). V was shortened by 8 bases and J by 6 bases, with 20 bases between the two germline ends. Germline V gene sequence: CDR1 SNHLY, CDR2 FYNNEI. The CDR3 has 15 amino acids. The CDR3 loop reads CASFSFERASNEQFF. In DNA, the CDR3 is TGTGCCAGCTTTAGCTTTGAGAGGGCTTCCAATGAGCAGTTCTTC. Full variable domain (rest looked up from reference TRBV2 and TRBJ2-1): EPEVTQTPSHQVTQMGQEVILRCVPISNHLYFYWYRQILGQKVEFLVSFYNNEISEKSEIFDDQFSVERPDGSNFTLKIRSTKLEDSAMYFCASFSFERASNEQFFGPGTRLTVL.

This clonotype was counted ten times or more. The genes are TRBV12-3 or TRBV12-4 and TRBJ2-7, with 7 nucleotides matching TRBD1. This CDR3 is 16 amino acids long. After removal of 6 bases from V and 4 bases from J, the junction contained 15 bases not matched to a gene. Here the CDR3 reads CASSTTKTGNLYEQYF. In DNA, the CDR3 is TGTGCCAGCAGCACAACGAAGACAGGGAATCTGTACGAGCAGTACTTC.

This clonotype was counted many times. CDR3 nucleotides: TGTGCCAGCAGTTTAGGGGACATTTTGAACACTGAAGCTTTCTTT. Translated: CASSLGDILNTEAFF. The rearrangement links TRBV12-3 or TRBV12-4 to TRBJ1-1; TRBD1 is a possible D gene (6 bases). The V end was cut by 1 base, the J end by 0 bases, with 9 bases between. This CDR3 is built from 15 residues.

The rearrangement links TRBV3-1 to TRBJ2-7; D not resolved. There are 16 residues in the CDR3. CDR1 and CDR2 (germline): LGHDT, YNNKEL (reference sequence). V was cut by 5 bases and J by 2 bases, with 19 bases left in between. The CDR3 sequence is CASSSASRFGAYEQYF. The CDR3 region has the DNA TGTGCCAGCAGCTCCGCTAGTAGATTTGGAGCCTACGAGCAGTACTTC.

V and J are TRBV11-3 and TRBJ2-2, with D possibly matching TRBD2 (7 bases). The CDR3 has 15 amino acids. Germline V gives CDR1 SGHNT, CDR2 YENEEA. The V gene lost 5 bases and the J gene lost 5 bases, with 15 bases spanning the gap. The CDR3 loop reads CASSPLGGRTGELFF. DNA for the CDR3: TGTGCCAGCAGCCCCCTGGGGGGGCGAACCGGGGAGCTGTTTTTT.

V gene TRBV9 combines with J gene TRBJ1-4; TRBD1 might be the D (6 bases). This CDR3 comprises 14 residues. The germline V gene has CDR1 SGDLS and CDR2 YYNGEE. The ends were cut back, 3 bases at V and 7 bases at J, with 13 bases in the middle. The CDR3 DNA follows: TGTGCCAGCAGCGCAGGGGTCAGGGGTGAAAAACTGTTTTTT. Protein sequence: CASSAGVRGEKLFF. Full variable domain (remainder filled in from reference TRBV9 and TRBJ1-4): DSGVTQTPKHLITATGQRVTLRCSPRSGDLSVYWYQQSLDQGLQFLIQYYNGEERAKGNILERFSAQQFPDLHSELNLSSLELGDSALYFCASSAGVRGEKLFFGSGTQLSVL.

This clonotype was found many times. The chain employs TRBV27 and TRBJ2-3, with D tentatively TRBD1 or TRBD2 (8 bases each). CDR1 is MNHEY and CDR2 is SMNVEV in the germline V gene (reference sequence). The CDR3 contains 17 residues. The ends were cut back, 5 bases at V and 4 bases at J, with 22 bases in the middle. The CDR3 DNA sequence: TGTGCCAGCAGTGGGACAGGAGCCCTACTAGCGGCAGATACGCAGTATTTT. Amino acids: CASSGTGALLAADTQYF.

Ten or more counts support this clonotype. V is TRBV3-1 and J is TRBJ2-7; D perhaps matches TRBD2 (6 bases). CDR1 is LGHDT, CDR2 YNNKEL, per germline (reference sequence). CDR3 length: 14 residues. Trimming shortened V by 2 bases and J by 2 bases, and 10 bases separated the two germline ends. The CDR3 DNA reads as TGTGCCAGCAGCCAACGGAGGACTACCTACGAGCAGTACTTC. This translates into CASSQRRTTYEQYF.

In its sample, this clonotype was seen many times. The V call is TRBV3-1, the J call TRBJ1-1; a possible D gene is TRBD1 (5 bases). Trimming pared 4 bases from V and 10 bases from J, leaving 16 bases between. The CDR3 has 13 residues. Germline lookup yields CDR1 LGHDT and CDR2 YNNKEL (reference sequence). The CDR3 is CASSLRGGDGAFF. The CDR3 DNA follows: TGTGCCAGCAGCCTCCGGGGGGGGGATGGAGCTTTCTTT.

The CDR3 region is CSALNRVLNVLTF. In DNA form, the CDR3 reads TGCAGTGCCCTTAACAGGGTACTCAACGTCCTGACTTTC. The chain uses TRBV20-1 and TRBJ2-6, with D possibly TRBD1 on 6 matching bases. This CDR3 spans 13 amino acids. Germline V gene data show CDR1 as DFQATT and CDR2 as SNEGSKA (reference sequence). Trimming removed 6 bases at V and 9 bases at J, with 15 bases between.

The CDR3 sequence is CASSPLGRGQQETQYF. CDR3 sequence (DNA): TGTGCCAGCAGTCCATTAGGACGGGGACAACAAGAGACCCAGTACTTC. The J gene is TRBJ2-5, the V gene TRBV27; a possible D gene is TRBD1 (6 bases). Trimming took 5 bases from V and 2 from J, leaving 18 bases between them. The CDR3 runs 16 residues. CDR1 is MNHEY, CDR2 SMNVEV, per germline (reference sequence).

This clonotype was observed a few times. The chain uses TRBV20-1 and TRBJ1-2; TRBD1 agrees at 7 bases. This CDR3 contains 17 residues. Germline assignment: CDR1 DFQATT and CDR2 SNEGSKA (reference sequence). The V segment lost 6 bases and the J segment 5 bases; nucleotides outside the gene matches: 21. The CDR3 bases are TGCAGTGCGAGCGTTTTAACCCGGGACAGACGGGCATATGGCTACACCTTC. Translated: CSASVLTRDRRAYGYTF.

The J gene is TRBJ2-3, the V gene TRBV28, with D unresolved. Deletions cut 4 bases from V and 4 bases from J, with 12 bases between. CDR1 and CDR2 (germline): MDHEN, SYDVKM. The CDR3 covers 14 residues. CDR3 region: CASSSHDRADTQYF. The DNA for the CDR3 is TGTGCCAGCAGTTCGCACGACCGCGCAGATACGCAGTATTTT.

This clonotype was counted ten times or more. The chain recombines TRBV7-9 with TRBJ2-5; 15 bases align to TRBD2. Per the germline V gene, CDR1 is SEHNR and CDR2 is FQNEAQ (reference sequence). V trimming: 7 bases; J trimming: 1 base; junction bases outside the gene matches: 7. The CDR3 covers 17 residues. CDR3 amino acids: CASTSGTSGGIQETQYF. As DNA, the CDR3 is TGTGCCAGCACCTCGGGGACTAGCGGGGGGATCCAAGAGACCCAGTACTTC. The full variable domain, its missing parts supplied by reference TRBV7-9 and TRBJ2-5, is DTGVSQNPRHKITKRGQNVTFRCDPISEHNRLYWYRQTLGQGPEFLTYFQNEAQLEKSRLLSDRFSAERPKGSFSTLEIQRTEQGDSAMYLCASTSGTSGGIQETQYFGPGTRLLVL.

This clonotype was recorded many times. The chain has TRBV20-1 and TRBJ1-6; a weak D match, TRBD1 (5 bases). This CDR3 comprises 13 residues. The V gene lost 3 bases and the J gene lost 10 bases, with 13 bases spanning the gap. CDR1 and CDR2 (germline): DFQATT, SNEGSKA (reference sequence). The CDR3 sequence: CSASFGRESPLHF. The CDR3 DNA is TGCAGTGCTAGTTTTGGCAGGGAATCACCCCTCCACTTT.

There are many counts of this clonotype. For the CDR3, the DNA is TGTGCCAGCAGCCAGGAAGCTGGCGAGCAGTACTTC. Its protein product is CASSQEAGEQYF. The rearrangement links TRBV3-1 to TRBJ2-7; D is unclear. The V end was cut by 3 bases, the J end by 6 bases, with 9 bases between. Germline V CDR1 and CDR2: LGHDT, YNNKEL (reference sequence). The CDR3 is 12 amino acids.

This clonotype was picked up a small number of times. The chain's CDR3 is CASSLEVASTPNEQYF. The CDR3 DNA reads as TGTGCCAGCAGCTTAGAAGTGGCTAGTACCCCCAACGAGCAGTACTTC. The gene calls are TRBV11-1 and TRBJ2-7; no clear D. Trimming shortened V by 1 base and J by 5 bases, and 18 bases separated the two germline ends. Germline values: CDR1 SGHAT, CDR2 FQDESV (reference sequence). The CDR3 runs 16 residues.